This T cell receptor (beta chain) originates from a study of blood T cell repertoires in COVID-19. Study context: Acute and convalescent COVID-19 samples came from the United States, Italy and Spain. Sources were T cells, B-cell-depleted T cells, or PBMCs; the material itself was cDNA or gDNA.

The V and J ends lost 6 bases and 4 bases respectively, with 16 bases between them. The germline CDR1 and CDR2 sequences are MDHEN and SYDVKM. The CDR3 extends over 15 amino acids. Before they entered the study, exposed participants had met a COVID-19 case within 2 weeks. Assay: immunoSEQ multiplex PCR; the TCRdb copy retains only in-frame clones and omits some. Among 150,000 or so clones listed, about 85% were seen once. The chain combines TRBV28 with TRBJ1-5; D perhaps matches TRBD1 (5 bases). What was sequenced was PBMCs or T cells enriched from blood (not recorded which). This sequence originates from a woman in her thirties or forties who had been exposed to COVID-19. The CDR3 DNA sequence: TGTGCCAGCAGGGACACTTTAATGGCTAATCAGCCCCAGCATTTT. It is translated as CASRDTLMANQPQHF. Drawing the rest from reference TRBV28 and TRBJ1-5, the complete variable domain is DVKVTQSSRYLVKRTGEKVFLECVQDMDHENMFWYRQDPGLGLRLIYFSYDVKMKEKGDIPEGYSVSREKKERFSLILESASTNQTSMYLCASRDTLMANQPQHFGDGTRLSIL.